Listed below are T cell receptor beta chains from one sample, sequenced in a study of blood T cell repertoires in COVID-19. Produced via immunoSEQ multiplex PCR; TCRdb's table is partial and in-frame only. This sample yields fewer than 450,000 clones, of which around 87% are seen a single time; 6% to 7% belongs to the top ten. The sequencing sample was made of peripheral blood. The receptors shown here come from a woman in her forties or fifties with COVID-19, enrolled during active disease. Each CDR3 is given with its conserved first and last residue. D genes are given only for firm matches. Not every row has a clone size; where given, it reads once, few, many or a size class.

D gene: TRBD1; J gene: TRBJ1-2; clone size: NA; V gene: TRBV29-1; CDR3 protein: CSFSRDSNFYGYTF; CDR3 DNA: TGCAGCTTCAGCCGGGACAGTAATTTCTATGGCTACACCTTC
D gene: NA; J gene: TRBJ2-6; clone size: NA; V gene: TRBV6-6; CDR3 protein: CASSTSGRGANVLTF; CDR3 DNA: TGTGCCAGCAGTACCTCAGGGCGTGGGGCCAACGTCCTGACTTTC
D gene: TRBD1; J gene: TRBJ1-4; clone size: NA; V gene: TRBV19; CDR3 protein: CASSDRGGGKLFF; CDR3 DNA: TGTGCCAGTAGCGACAGGGGAGGAGGAAAACTGTTTTTT
D gene: TRBD2; J gene: TRBJ2-1; clone size: NA; V gene: TRBV7-3; CDR3 protein: CASSPRTSGSYNEQFF; CDR3 DNA: TGTGCCAGCAGCCCGAGGACTAGCGGGAGCTACAATGAGCAGTTCTTC
D gene: NA; J gene: TRBJ2-1; clone size: NA; V gene: TRBV6-2/TRBV6-3; CDR3 protein: CASSPPRTVQFF; CDR3 DNA: TGTGCCAGCAGTCCCCCCCGGACAGTCCAGTTCTTC
D gene: TRBD1; J gene: TRBJ1-4; clone size: NA; V gene: TRBV19; CDR3 protein: CASSSRGRDEKLFF; CDR3 DNA: TGTGCCAGTAGCTCCAGGGGGCGCGATGAAAAACTGTTTTTT
D gene: TRBD2; J gene: TRBJ2-7; clone size: once; V gene: TRBV3-1/TRBV3-2; CDR3 protein: CASSLSGRNEQYF; CDR3 DNA: TGTGCCAGCAGCCTTAGCGGGAGGAACGAGCAGTACTTC
D gene: NA; J gene: TRBJ2-1; clone size: NA; V gene: TRBV25-1; CDR3 protein: CASSRPAGEQFF; CDR3 DNA: TGTGCCAGCAGTCGGCCGGCGGGTGAGCAGTTCTTC
D gene: TRBD1; J gene: TRBJ2-2; clone size: NA; V gene: TRBV29-1; CDR3 protein: CSVEKAGGPGGELFF; CDR3 DNA: TGCAGCGTTGAAAAGGCAGGGGGCCCGGGCGGGGAGCTGTTTTTT
D gene: TRBD1; J gene: TRBJ1-1; clone size: NA; V gene: TRBV10-3; CDR3 protein: CAIIAGGNTEAFF; CDR3 DNA: TGTGCCATCATTGCAGGGGGGAACACTGAAGCTTTCTTT
D gene: TRBD1; J gene: TRBJ1-2; clone size: NA; V gene: TRBV27; CDR3 protein: CASTPLRGTGNYGYTF; CDR3 DNA: TGTGCCAGCACTCCTTTAAGGGGGACAGGGAACTATGGCTACACCTTC
D gene: NA; J gene: TRBJ1-4; clone size: NA; V gene: TRBV5-1; CDR3 protein: CASSLGVGVIEKLFF; CDR3 DNA: TGCGCCAGCAGCTTGGGAGTCGGGGTTATTGAAAAACTGTTTTTT
D gene: NA; J gene: TRBJ1-4; clone size: NA; V gene: TRBV19; CDR3 protein: CATRQVGDEKLFF; CDR3 DNA: TGTGCCACCAGACAGGTCGGTGATGAAAAACTGTTTTTT
D gene: NA; J gene: TRBJ2-3; clone size: NA; V gene: TRBV18; CDR3 protein: CASSYTSGRGDTQYF; CDR3 DNA: TGTGCCAGCTCGTACACTAGTGGTCGGGGAGATACGCAGTATTTT
D gene: TRBD1; J gene: TRBJ2-3; clone size: NA; V gene: TRBV15; CDR3 protein: CATSTGTGDTQYF; CDR3 DNA: TGTGCCACCAGCACCGGGACAGGGGATACGCAGTATTTT
D gene: NA; J gene: TRBJ1-1; clone size: NA; V gene: TRBV27; CDR3 protein: CASSLSLTRWNTEAFF; CDR3 DNA: TGTGCCAGCAGTTTATCGCTCACCAGGTGGAACACTGAAGCTTTCTTT
D gene: NA; J gene: TRBJ1-1; clone size: NA; V gene: TRBV5-6; CDR3 protein: CASSLAGFGMNTEAFF; CDR3 DNA: TGTGCCAGCAGCTTGGCGGGGTTTGGCATGAACACTGAAGCTTTCTTT
D gene: NA; J gene: TRBJ2-1; clone size: NA; V gene: TRBV7-9; CDR3 protein: CASSFNSNRNNEQFF; CDR3 DNA: TGTGCCAGCAGCTTCAACTCTAACAGGAACAATGAGCAGTTCTTC
D gene: TRBD1; J gene: TRBJ2-2; clone size: NA; V gene: TRBV5-1; CDR3 protein: CASSFGDRGTGELFF; CDR3 DNA: TGCGCCAGCAGCTTCGGGGACAGGGGGACCGGGGAGCTGTTTTTT
D gene: NA; J gene: TRBJ2-7; clone size: NA; V gene: TRBV27; CDR3 protein: CASSFRPTGPYEQYF; CDR3 DNA: TGTGCCAGCAGTTTCCGCCCGACAGGCCCCTACGAGCAGTACTTC
D gene: TRBD1; J gene: TRBJ1-1; clone size: NA; V gene: TRBV28; CDR3 protein: CASTLPGGTEAFF; CDR3 DNA: TGTGCCAGCACCCTACCAGGGGGAACTGAAGCTTTCTTT
D gene: TRBD2; J gene: TRBJ2-1; clone size: NA; V gene: TRBV11-2; CDR3 protein: CASSSSGGRTYNEQFF; CDR3 DNA: TGTGCCAGCAGCTCGTCTGGCGGGAGGACTTACAATGAGCAGTTCTTC
D gene: TRBD1; J gene: TRBJ2-7; clone size: NA; V gene: TRBV7-8; CDR3 protein: CASSFDRQGMSYEQYF; CDR3 DNA: TGTGCCAGCAGCTTCGACAGACAGGGGATGAGTTACGAGCAGTACTTC
D gene: NA; J gene: TRBJ1-3; clone size: NA; V gene: TRBV19; CDR3 protein: CATERGGNTIYF; CDR3 DNA: TGTGCCACCGAGCGCGGTGGAAACACCATATATTTT
D gene: NA; J gene: TRBJ2-1; clone size: NA; V gene: TRBV5-1; CDR3 protein: CASSLDSSALNEQFF; CDR3 DNA: TGCGCCAGCAGCTTGGATTCTAGCGCGTTGAATGAGCAGTTCTTC
D gene: NA; J gene: TRBJ1-5; clone size: NA; V gene: TRBV30; CDR3 protein: CAWSVGVRDQPQHF; CDR3 DNA: TGTGCCTGGAGTGTAGGGGTCAGGGATCAGCCCCAGCATTTT
D gene: TRBD1; J gene: TRBJ1-1; clone size: NA; V gene: TRBV27; CDR3 protein: CASSSKRGRTEAFF; CDR3 DNA: TGTGCCAGCAGTTCGAAAAGGGGGCGAACTGAAGCTTTCTTT
D gene: NA; J gene: TRBJ2-1; clone size: once; V gene: TRBV5-1; CDR3 protein: CASSQAEISYNEQFF; CDR3 DNA: TGCGCCAGCAGCCAAGCGGAGATCTCCTACAATGAGCAGTTCTTC
D gene: TRBD2; J gene: TRBJ2-1; clone size: NA; V gene: TRBV3-1/TRBV3-2; CDR3 protein: CASSQGILAGRVNEQFF; CDR3 DNA: TGTGCCAGCAGCCAAGGCATCCTAGCGGGACGGGTCAATGAGCAGTTCTTC
D gene: NA; J gene: TRBJ2-3; clone size: NA; V gene: TRBV10-1; CDR3 protein: CASSESSPDTQYF; CDR3 DNA: TGCGCCAGCAGTGAGTCGAGCCCAGATACGCAGTATTTT
D gene: NA; J gene: TRBJ1-5; clone size: NA; V gene: TRBV5-1; CDR3 protein: CASSWTGGANQPQHF; CDR3 DNA: TGCGCCAGCAGCTGGACGGGGGGGGCCAATCAGCCCCAGCATTTT
D gene: NA; J gene: TRBJ1-1; clone size: NA; V gene: TRBV6-5; CDR3 protein: CASSYSRETNTEAFF; CDR3 DNA: TGTGCCAGCAGTTACTCTCGGGAAACAAACACTGAAGCTTTCTTT
D gene: TRBD2; J gene: TRBJ2-2; clone size: once; V gene: TRBV15; CDR3 protein: CATSRDRAGVSGELFF; CDR3 DNA: TGTGCCACCAGCAGAGATCGCGCGGGAGTATCCGGGGAGCTGTTTTTT
D gene: TRBD1; J gene: TRBJ2-4; clone size: NA; V gene: TRBV27; CDR3 protein: CASSLFAPRTGVENIQYF; CDR3 DNA: TGTGCCAGCAGTTTATTTGCCCCGAGGACAGGCGTCGAAAACATTCAGTACTTC
D gene: TRBD2; J gene: TRBJ2-1; clone size: NA; V gene: TRBV4-2; CDR3 protein: CASSQDGSSGNEQFF; CDR3 DNA: TGTGCCAGCAGCCAAGACGGGAGTAGCGGGAATGAGCAGTTCTTC
D gene: TRBD2; J gene: TRBJ2-1; clone size: few; V gene: TRBV11-3; CDR3 protein: CASSLALAGGYNEQFF; CDR3 DNA: TGTGCCAGCAGCTTAGCACTAGCGGGAGGGTACAATGAGCAGTTCTTC
D gene: TRBD2; J gene: TRBJ2-7; clone size: NA; V gene: TRBV7-3; CDR3 protein: CASSYSGSSEQYF; CDR3 DNA: TGTGCCAGCAGCTATAGCGGGAGCTCCGAGCAGTACTTC
D gene: TRBD1; J gene: TRBJ2-5; clone size: NA; V gene: TRBV3-1/TRBV3-2; CDR3 protein: CASSQDGTAKGETQYF; CDR3 DNA: TGTGCCAGCAGCCAAGATGGGACAGCCAAAGGGGAGACCCAGTACTTC
D gene: NA; J gene: TRBJ2-7; clone size: NA; V gene: TRBV6-5; CDR3 protein: CASNPPGEIYEQYF; CDR3 DNA: TGTGCCAGCAATCCACCAGGGGAAATCTACGAGCAGTACTTC
D gene: NA; J gene: TRBJ1-2; clone size: NA; V gene: TRBV28; CDR3 protein: CASRDEGYGNYGYTF; CDR3 DNA: TGTGCCAGCAGAGATGAGGGTTACGGTAACTATGGCTACACCTTC